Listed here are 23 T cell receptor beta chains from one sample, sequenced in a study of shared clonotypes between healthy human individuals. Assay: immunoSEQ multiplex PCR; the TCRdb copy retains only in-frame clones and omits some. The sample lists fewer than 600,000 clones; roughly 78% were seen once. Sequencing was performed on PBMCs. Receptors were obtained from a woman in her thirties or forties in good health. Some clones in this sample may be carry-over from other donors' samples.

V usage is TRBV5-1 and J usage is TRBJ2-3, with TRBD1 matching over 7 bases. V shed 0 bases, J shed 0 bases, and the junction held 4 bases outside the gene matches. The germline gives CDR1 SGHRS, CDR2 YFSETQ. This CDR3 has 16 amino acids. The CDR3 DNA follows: TGCGCCAGCAGCTTGGCCGGGACAGCGAGCACAGATACGCAGTATTTT. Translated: CASSLAGTASTDTQYF.

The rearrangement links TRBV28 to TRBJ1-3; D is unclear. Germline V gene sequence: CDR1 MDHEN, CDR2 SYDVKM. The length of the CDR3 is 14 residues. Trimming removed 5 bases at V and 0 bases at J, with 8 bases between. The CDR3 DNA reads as TGTGCCAGCAGTCTATCCGGCTCTGGAAACACCATATATTTT. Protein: CASSLSGSGNTIYF.

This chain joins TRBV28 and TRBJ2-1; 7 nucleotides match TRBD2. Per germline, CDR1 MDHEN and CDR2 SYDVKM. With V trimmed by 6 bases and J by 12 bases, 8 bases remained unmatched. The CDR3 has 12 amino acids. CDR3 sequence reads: CASSRWGGVQFF. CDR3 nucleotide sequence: TGTGCCAGCAGCCGATGGGGGGGAGTGCAGTTCTTC. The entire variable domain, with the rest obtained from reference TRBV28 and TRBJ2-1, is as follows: DVKVTQSSRYLVKRTGEKVFLECVQDMDHENMFWYRQDPGLGLRLIYFSYDVKMKEKGDIPEGYSVSREKKERFSLILESASTNQTSMYLCASSRWGGVQFFGPGTRLTVL.

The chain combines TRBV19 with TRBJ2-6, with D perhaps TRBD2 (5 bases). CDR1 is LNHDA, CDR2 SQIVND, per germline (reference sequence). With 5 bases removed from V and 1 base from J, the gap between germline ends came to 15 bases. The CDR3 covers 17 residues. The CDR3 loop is CASSSAGPTSGANVLTF. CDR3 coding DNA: TGTGCCAGTAGTTCCGCGGGCCCAACTTCTGGGGCCAACGTCCTGACTTTC. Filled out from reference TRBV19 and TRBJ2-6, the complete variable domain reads DGGITQSPKYLFRKEGQNVTLSCEQNLNHDAMYWYRQDPGQGLRLIYYSQIVNDFQKGDIAEGYSVSREKKESFPLTVTSAQKNPTAFYLCASSSAGPTSGANVLTFGAGSRLTVL.

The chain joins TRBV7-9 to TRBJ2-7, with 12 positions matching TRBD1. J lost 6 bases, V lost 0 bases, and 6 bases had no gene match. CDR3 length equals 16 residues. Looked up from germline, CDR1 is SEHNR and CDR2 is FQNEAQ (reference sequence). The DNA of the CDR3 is TGTGCCAGCAGCTTAGCGCTGGGACAGGGGGCAAGCGAGCAGTACTTC. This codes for CASSLALGQGASEQYF.

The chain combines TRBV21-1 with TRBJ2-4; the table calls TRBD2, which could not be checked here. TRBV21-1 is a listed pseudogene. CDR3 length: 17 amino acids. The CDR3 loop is CASSTCSGGLAKNIQYF. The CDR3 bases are TGTGCCAGCAGCACCTGTAGCGGGGGACTAGCCAAAAACATTCAGTACTTC.

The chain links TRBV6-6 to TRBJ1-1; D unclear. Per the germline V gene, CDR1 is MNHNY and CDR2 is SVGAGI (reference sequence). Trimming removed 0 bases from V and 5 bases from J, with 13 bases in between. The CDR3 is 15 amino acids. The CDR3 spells CASSYSVEWETEAFF. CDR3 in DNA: TGTGCCAGCAGTTACTCGGTAGAGTGGGAAACTGAAGCTTTCTTT.

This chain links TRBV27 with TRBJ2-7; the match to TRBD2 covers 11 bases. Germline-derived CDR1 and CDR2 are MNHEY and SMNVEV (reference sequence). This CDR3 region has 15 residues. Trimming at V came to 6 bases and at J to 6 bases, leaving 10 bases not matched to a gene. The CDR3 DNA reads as TGTGCCAGCAGCGGCAAGACTAGCGGGAATCGCGAGCAGTACTTC. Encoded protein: CASSGKTSGNREQYF.

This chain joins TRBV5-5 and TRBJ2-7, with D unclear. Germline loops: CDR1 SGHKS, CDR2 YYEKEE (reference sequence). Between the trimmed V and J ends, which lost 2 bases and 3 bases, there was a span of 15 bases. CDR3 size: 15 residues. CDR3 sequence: CASSLTRDPHYEQYF. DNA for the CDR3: TGTGCCAGCAGCTTAACAAGGGATCCGCACTACGAGCAGTACTTC.

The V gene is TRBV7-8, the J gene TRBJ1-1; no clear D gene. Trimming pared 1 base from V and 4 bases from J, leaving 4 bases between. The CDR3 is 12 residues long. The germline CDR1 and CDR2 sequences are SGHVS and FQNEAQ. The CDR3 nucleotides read TGTGCCAGCAGCTTAGGCAGCACTGAAGCTTTCTTT. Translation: CASSLGSTEAFF.

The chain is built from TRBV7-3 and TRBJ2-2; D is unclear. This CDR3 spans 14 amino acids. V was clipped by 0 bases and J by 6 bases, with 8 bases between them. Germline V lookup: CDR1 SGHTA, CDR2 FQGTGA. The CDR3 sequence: CASSLTQRPGELFF. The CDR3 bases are TGTGCCAGCAGCTTAACGCAGCGACCCGGGGAGCTGTTTTTT.

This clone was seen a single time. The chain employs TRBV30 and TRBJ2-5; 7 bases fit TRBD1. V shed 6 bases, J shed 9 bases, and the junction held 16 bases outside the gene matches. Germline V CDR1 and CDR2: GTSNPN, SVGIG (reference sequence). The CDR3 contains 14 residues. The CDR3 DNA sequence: TGTGCCTGCGAAGGGACAGCCCGGGGAACGGCCCAGTACTTC. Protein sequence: CACEGTARGTAQYF.

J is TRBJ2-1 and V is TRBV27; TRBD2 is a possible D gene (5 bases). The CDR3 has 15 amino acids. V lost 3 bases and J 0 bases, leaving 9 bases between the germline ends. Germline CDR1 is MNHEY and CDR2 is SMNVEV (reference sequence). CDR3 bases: TGTGCCAGCAGTTTGAGGGTGAGCTCCTACAATGAGCAGTTCTTC. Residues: CASSLRVSSYNEQFF.

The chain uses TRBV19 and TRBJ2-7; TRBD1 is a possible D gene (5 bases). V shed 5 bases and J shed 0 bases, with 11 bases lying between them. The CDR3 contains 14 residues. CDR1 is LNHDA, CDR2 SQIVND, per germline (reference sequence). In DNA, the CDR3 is TGTGCCAGTAGTCTTACAGGTAGCTCCTACGAGCAGTACTTC. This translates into CASSLTGSSYEQYF.

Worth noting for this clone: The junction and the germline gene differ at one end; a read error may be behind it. The CDR3 bases are TGTGCTAGCAGTCAGAGCGGGAGGGCCGAGCAGTTCTTC. Its protein product is CASSQSGRAEQFF. V gene TRBV7-7 combines with J gene TRBJ2-1, with TRBD2 identical over 10 bases. The germline V gene has CDR1 SSHAT and CDR2 FNYEAQ (reference sequence). The CDR3 spans 13 residues.

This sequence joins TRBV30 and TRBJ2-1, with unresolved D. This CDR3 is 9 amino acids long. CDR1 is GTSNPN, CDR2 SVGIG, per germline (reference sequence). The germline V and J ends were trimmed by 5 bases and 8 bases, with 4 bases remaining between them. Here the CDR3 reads CAWVHEQFF. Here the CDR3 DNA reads TGTGCCTGGGTCCATGAGCAGTTCTTC.

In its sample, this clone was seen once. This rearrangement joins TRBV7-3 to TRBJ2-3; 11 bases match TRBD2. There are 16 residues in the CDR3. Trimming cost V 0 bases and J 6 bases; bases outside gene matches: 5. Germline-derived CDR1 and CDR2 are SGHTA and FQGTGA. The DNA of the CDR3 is TGTGCCAGCAGCTTAACGGGTACTAGCGGGAGTGATACGCAGTATTTT. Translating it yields CASSLTGTSGSDTQYF.

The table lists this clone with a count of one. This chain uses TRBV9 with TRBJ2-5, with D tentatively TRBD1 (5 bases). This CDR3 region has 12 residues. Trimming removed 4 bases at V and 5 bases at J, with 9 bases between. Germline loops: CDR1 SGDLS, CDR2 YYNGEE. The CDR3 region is CASSRGGETQYF. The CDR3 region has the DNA TGTGCCAGCAGCAGGGGTGGGGAGACCCAGTACTTC.

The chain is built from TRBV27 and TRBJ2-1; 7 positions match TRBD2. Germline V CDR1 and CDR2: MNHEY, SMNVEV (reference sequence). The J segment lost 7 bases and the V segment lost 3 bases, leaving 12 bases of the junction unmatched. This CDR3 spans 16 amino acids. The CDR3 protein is CASSFASREWANEQFF. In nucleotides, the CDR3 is TGTGCCAGCAGTTTTGCATCGCGGGAGTGGGCTAATGAGCAGTTCTTC.

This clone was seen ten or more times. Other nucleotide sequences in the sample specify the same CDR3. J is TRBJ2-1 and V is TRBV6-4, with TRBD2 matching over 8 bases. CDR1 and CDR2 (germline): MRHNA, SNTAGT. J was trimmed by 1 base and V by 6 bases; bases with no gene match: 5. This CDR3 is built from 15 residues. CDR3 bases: TGTGCCAGCAGCGCCAGCGGGGGTTCCTACAATGAGCAGTTCTTC. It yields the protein CASSASGGSYNEQFF.

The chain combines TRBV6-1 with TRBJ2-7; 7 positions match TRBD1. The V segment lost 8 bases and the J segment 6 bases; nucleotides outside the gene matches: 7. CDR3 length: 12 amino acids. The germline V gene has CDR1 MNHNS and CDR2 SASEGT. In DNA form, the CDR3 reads TGTGCCAGCGACAGGGTAGCTAGCGAGCAGTACTTC. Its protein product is CASDRVASEQYF.

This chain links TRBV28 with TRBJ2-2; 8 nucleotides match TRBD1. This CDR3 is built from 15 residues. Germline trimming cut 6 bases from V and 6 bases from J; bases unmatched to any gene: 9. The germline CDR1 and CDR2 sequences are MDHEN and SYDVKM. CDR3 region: CASRQGAVVSGELFF. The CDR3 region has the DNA TGTGCCAGCAGGCAGGGGGCGGTAGTGTCCGGGGAGCTGTTTTTT.

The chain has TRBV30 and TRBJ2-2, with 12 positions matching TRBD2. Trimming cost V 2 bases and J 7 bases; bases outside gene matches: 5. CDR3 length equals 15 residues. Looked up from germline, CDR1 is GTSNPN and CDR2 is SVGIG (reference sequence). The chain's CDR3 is CAWSSSGRAGGELFF. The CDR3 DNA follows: TGTGCCTGGAGTTCTAGCGGGAGGGCCGGCGGGGAGCTGTTTTTT.